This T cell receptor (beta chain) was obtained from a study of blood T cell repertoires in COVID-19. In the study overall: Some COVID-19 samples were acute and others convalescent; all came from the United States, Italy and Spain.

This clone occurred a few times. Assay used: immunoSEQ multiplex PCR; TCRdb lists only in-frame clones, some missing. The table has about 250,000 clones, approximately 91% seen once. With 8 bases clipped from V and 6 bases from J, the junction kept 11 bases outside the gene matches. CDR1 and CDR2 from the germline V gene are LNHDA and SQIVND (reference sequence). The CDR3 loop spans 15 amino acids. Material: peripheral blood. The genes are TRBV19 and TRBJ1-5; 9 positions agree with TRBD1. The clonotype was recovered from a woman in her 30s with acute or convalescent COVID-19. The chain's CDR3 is CASRPGGQGSQPQHF. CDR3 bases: TGTGCCAGTCGACCGGGGGGACAGGGCAGTCAGCCCCAGCATTTT.